This T cell receptor beta chain was found in a study of T cell clones after liver transplantation. Study details: Samples came from ITN030ST, which attempted immunosuppression withdrawal within 2 years of liver transplantation. TCRbeta sequencing after a pre-transplant mixed lymphocyte reaction identified graft-donor-reactive clones, later tracked in post-transplant blood. Study outcomes and limitations: These preliminary findings come from unstandardized post-transplant sampling times.

The germline CDR1 and CDR2 sequences are MNHEY and SMNVEV (reference sequence). The CDR3 runs to 16 residues. V was trimmed by 4 bases and J by 0 bases, leaving 13 bases between them. Comment on this clone: What it binds is unknown.

Clones were read by immunoSEQ multiplex PCR, and TCRdb kept only the in-frame ones, dropping some. The repertoire holds fewer than 110,000 clones, with around four fifths as singletons. The clonotype comes from a human patient who received a liver transplant. Some T cells may have come from the graft donor. This specimen was CD4+ T cells from blood, taken around 49 months after liver transplant. The chain recombines TRBV27 with TRBJ2-1; the D gene is possibly TRBD1 (5 bases). The CDR3 spells CASSSTGISSYNEQFF. Here the CDR3 DNA reads TGTGCCAGCAGTTCAACAGGTATCAGCTCCTACAATGAGCAGTTCTTC.